A selection of T cell receptor beta chains follows, all from one sample in a study of OX40 agonist ivuxolimab in advanced cancers. Profiled with immunoSEQ multiplex PCR; TCRdb holds only in-frame clones, not every one. The table shows 70,000 to 85,000 clones, with around 94% occurring only once. The input for sequencing was CD4+ or CD8+ T cells sorted from blood, taken in a trial of the OX40 agonist ivuxolimab. The receptor source for this set is an adult with an advanced solid tumor such as melanoma, head and neck, liver or kidney cancer. The CDR3 runs from the conserved cysteine through the conserved F or W. The D gene is left open where the match is weak. The size entry is marked missing in some rows and otherwise reads once, few, many or a size class.

>TRBV27|.|TRBJ2-7|TRBD2
CASSWGGTTSSYEQYF
TGTGCCAGCAGTTGGGGAGGGACTACTAGCTCCTACGAGCAGTACTTC
>TRBV19|few|TRBJ1-3|.
CASSIGFGLSGNTIYF
TGTGCCAGTAGTATTGGGTTCGGCCTCTCTGGAAACACCATATATTTT
>TRBV4-3|.|TRBJ2-7|.
CASSRRYEQYF
TGCGCCAGCAGCCGGCGGTACGAGCAGTACTTC
>TRBV19|.|TRBJ2-1|.
CASSIVPRSEQFF
TGTGCCAGTAGTATAGTCCCCAGGAGTGAGCAGTTCTTC
>TRBV28|.|TRBJ2-7|TRBD2
CASSLWKGTSGSFGEQYF
TGTGCCAGCAGTTTATGGAAAGGGACTAGCGGGAGTTTCGGCGAGCAGTACTTC
>TRBV7-8|.|TRBJ2-1|.
CASSLAPGVGEQFF
TGTGCCAGCAGCTTAGCCCCAGGGGTAGGAGAGCAGTTCTTC
>TRBV28|.|TRBJ2-7|.
CASSPGISYEQYF
TGTGCCAGCAGCCCAGGGATTTCCTACGAGCAGTACTTC
>TRBV7-9|.|TRBJ2-5|TRBD2
CASSPPTSGPWETQYF
TGTGCCAGCAGCCCTCCCACTAGCGGTCCTTGGGAGACCCAGTACTTC
>TRBV7-6|.|TRBJ2-5|TRBD1
CASSFLGQGEETQYF
TGTGCCAGCAGCTTCCTAGGACAGGGGGAAGAGACCCAGTACTTC
>TRBV27|.|TRBJ2-3|.
CASSLGDTQYF
TGTGCTAGCAGTTTGGGGGATACGCAGTATTTT
>TRBV7-6|.|TRBJ1-5|TRBD1
CASSPGTANSNQPQHF
TGTGCCAGCAGCCCTGGGACAGCTAATAGCAATCAGCCCCAGCATTTT
>TRBV7-9|.|TRBJ2-1|.
CASSSTYNEQFF
TGTGCCAGCAGCTCGACGTACAATGAGCAGTTCTTC
>TRBV19|.|TRBJ1-1|.
CASSETGSTEAFF
TGTGCCAGTAGTGAAACAGGGAGCACTGAAGCTTTCTTT
>TRBV2|.|TRBJ2-5|TRBD2
CASLELAGARETQYF
TGTGCCAGCCTGGAGCTAGCGGGAGCGAGAGAGACCCAGTACTTC
>TRBV10-2|.|TRBJ1-1|.
CASSEALVGTEAFF
TGCGCCAGCAGTGAGGCCCTGGTAGGCACTGAAGCTTTCTTT
>TRBV5-1|.|TRBJ2-7|.
CASSLGQASYEQYF
TGCGCCAGCAGCTTGGGCCAGGCGTCCTACGAGCAGTACTTC
>TRBV10-3|.|TRBJ2-1|TRBD2
CAISEWIAGYNEQFF
TGTGCCATCAGTGAGTGGATAGCGGGATACAATGAGCAGTTCTTC
>TRBV9|medium-sized|TRBJ2-7|.
CASSSSYEQYF
TGTGCCAGCAGCTCTTCCTACGAGCAGTACTTC
>TRBV4-3|.|TRBJ2-3|.
CASSQDRGFTDTQYF
TGCGCCAGCAGCCAAGATCGAGGATTCACAGATACGCAGTATTTT
>TRBV6-5|.|TRBJ2-3|.
CASSYEGLDTQYF
TGTGCCAGCAGTTACGAGGGGCTGGATACGCAGTATTTT
>TRBV4-3|.|TRBJ2-5|.
CASSRTSGTPKETQYF
TGCGCCAGCAGTCGAACTTCCGGGACACCTAAAGAGACCCAGTACTTC
>TRBV27|.|TRBJ2-1|.
CASRPPGPPSPVF
TGTGCCAGCAGACCCCCGGGGCCCCCTTCGCCGGTCTTC
>TRBV9|.|TRBJ2-1|.
CASSVGYLLPYNEQFF
TGTGCCAGCAGCGTAGGGTACTTACTTCCTTACAATGAGCAGTTCTTC
>TRBV5-4|.|TRBJ2-7|.
CASSYYYEQYF
TGTGCCAGCAGCTACTACTACGAGCAGTACTTC
>TRBV4-3|.|TRBJ1-4|TRBD1
CASSQGTGDDEKLFF
TGCGCCAGCAGCCAGGGGACAGGGGATGATGAAAAACTGTTTTTT
>TRBV27|.|TRBJ2-2|TRBD1
CASRKPGQGVTGELFF
TGTGCCAGCAGGAAACCGGGACAGGGGGTCACCGGGGAGCTGTTTTTT
>TRBV27|.|TRBJ2-1|TRBD2
CASNLGLSSGEQFF
TGTGCCAGCAACCTGGGACTATCATCCGGCGAGCAGTTCTTC